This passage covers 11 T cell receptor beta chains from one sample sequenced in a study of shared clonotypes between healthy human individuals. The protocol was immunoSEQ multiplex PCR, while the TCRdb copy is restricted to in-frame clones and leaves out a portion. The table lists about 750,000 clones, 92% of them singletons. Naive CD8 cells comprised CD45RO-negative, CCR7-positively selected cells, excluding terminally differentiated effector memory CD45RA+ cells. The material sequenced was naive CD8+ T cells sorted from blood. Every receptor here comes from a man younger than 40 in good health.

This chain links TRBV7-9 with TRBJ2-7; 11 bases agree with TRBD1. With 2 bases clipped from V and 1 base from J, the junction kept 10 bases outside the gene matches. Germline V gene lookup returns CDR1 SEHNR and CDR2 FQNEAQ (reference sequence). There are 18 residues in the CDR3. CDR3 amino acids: CASSLPGTGGIVSYEQYF. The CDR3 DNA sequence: TGTGCCAGCAGCTTACCCGGGACAGGGGGTATCGTGTCCTACGAGCAGTACTTC.

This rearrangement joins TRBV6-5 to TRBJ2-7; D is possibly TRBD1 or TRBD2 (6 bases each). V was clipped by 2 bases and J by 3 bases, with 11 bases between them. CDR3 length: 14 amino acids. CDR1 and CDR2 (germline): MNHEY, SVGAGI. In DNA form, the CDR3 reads TGTGCCAGCAGTTACCAGGGGAGGAACTACGAGCAGTACTTC. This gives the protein CASSYQGRNYEQYF.

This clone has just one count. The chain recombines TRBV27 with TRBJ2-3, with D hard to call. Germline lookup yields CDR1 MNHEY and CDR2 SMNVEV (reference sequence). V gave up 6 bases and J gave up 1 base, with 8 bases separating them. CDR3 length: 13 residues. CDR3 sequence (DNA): TGTGCCAGCAGGCCGTTAGGCACAGATACGCAGTATTTT. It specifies CASRPLGTDTQYF.

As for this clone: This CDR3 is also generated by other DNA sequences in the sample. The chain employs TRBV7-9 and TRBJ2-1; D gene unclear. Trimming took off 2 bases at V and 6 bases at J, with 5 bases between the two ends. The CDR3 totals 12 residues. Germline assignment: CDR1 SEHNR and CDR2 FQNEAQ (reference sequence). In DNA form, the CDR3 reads TGTGCCAGCAGCTTAAGTCCCAATGAGCAGTTCTTC. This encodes CASSLSPNEQFF.

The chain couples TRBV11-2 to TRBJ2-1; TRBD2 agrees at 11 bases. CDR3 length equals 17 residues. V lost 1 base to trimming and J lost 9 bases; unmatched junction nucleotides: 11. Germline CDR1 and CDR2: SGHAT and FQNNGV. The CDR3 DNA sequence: TGTGCCAGCAGCTTAGTTACCCCGGGACTAGCGGCTACTGAGCAGTTCTTC. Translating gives CASSLVTPGLAATEQFF. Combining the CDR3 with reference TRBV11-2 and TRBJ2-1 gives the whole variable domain EAGVAQSPRYKIIEKRQSVAFWCNPISGHATLYWYQQILGQGPKLLIQFQNNGVVDDSQLPKDRFSAERLKGVDSTLKIQPAKLEDSAVYLCASSLVTPGLAATEQFFGPGTRLTVL.

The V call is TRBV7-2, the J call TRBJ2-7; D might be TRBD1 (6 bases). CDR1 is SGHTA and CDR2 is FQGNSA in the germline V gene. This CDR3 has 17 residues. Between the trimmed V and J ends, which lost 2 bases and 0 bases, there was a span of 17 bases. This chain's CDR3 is CASSLYPTGPSSYEQYF. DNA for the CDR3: TGTGCCAGCAGCTTATATCCAACAGGGCCGAGCTCCTACGAGCAGTACTTC.

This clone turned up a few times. CDR3 region: CASSPEASGRIEQFF. DNA of the CDR3: TGTGCCAGCAGCCCTGAGGCTAGCGGGAGAATCGAGCAGTTCTTC. This chain links TRBV7-3 with TRBJ2-1; 10 bases are shared with TRBD2. The length of the CDR3 is 15 residues. Trimming took 5 bases from V and 10 from J; bases not matched to a gene: 11. Per germline, CDR1 SGHTA and CDR2 FQGTGA.

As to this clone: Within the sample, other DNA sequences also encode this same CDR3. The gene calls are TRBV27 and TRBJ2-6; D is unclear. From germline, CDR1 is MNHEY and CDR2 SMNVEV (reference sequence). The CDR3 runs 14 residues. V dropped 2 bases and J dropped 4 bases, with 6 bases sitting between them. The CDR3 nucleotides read TGTGCCAGCAGTTTAGGATCGGGGGCCAACGTCCTGACTTTC. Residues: CASSLGSGANVLTF.

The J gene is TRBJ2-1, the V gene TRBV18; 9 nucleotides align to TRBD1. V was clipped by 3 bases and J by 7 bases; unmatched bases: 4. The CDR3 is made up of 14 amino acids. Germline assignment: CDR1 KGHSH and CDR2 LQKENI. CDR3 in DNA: TGTGCCAGCTCACCGGGACAGGGAAGGAATGAGCAGTTCTTC. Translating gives CASSPGQGRNEQFF.

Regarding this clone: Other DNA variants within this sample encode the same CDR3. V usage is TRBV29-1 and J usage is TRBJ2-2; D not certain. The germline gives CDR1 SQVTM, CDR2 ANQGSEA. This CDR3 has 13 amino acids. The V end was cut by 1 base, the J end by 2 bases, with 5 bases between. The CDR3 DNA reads TGCAGCGTTGAAGCGCAAAACACCGGGGAGCTGTTTTTT. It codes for CSVEAQNTGELFF.

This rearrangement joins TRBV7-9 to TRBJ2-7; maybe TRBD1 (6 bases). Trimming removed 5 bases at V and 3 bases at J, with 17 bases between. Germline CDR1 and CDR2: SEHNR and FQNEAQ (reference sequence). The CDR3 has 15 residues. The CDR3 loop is CASSKPPTGRYEQYF. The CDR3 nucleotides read TGTGCCAGCAGCAAGCCCCCGACAGGACGCTACGAGCAGTACTTC. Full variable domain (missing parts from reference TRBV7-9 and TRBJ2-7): DTGVSQNPRHKITKRGQNVTFRCDPISEHNRLYWYRQTLGQGPEFLTYFQNEAQLEKSRLLSDRFSAERPKGSFSTLEIQRTEQGDSAMYLCASSKPPTGRYEQYFGPGTRLTVT.